Listed below are T cell receptor beta chains from one sample, sequenced in a study of blood T cell repertoires in COVID-19. The repertoire was sequenced with immunoSEQ multiplex PCR; TCRdb's copy has only in-frame clones and lacks some. Of approximately 250,000 clones listed, approximately 90% are singletons. The source material was PBMCs or T cells enriched from blood (not recorded which). The receptors derive from a woman aged 35 to 49 with acute COVID-19. CDR3s leave out the opening cysteine and the closing phenylalanine or tryptophan.

TRBV24-1,TRBJ2-1,ATSEASGRTYNEQF
TRBV6-5,TRBJ1-1,ASSYQGRNTEAF
TRBV7-2,TRBJ1-1,ASSPMGWGAEAF
TRBV25-1,TRBJ2-2,ASKGVALHGELF
TRBV7-2,TRBJ2-2,ASRPGQGIGELF
TRBV4-3,TRBJ2-1,ASSRSRGGLARLNEQF
TRBV4-2,TRBJ2-6,ASSQDFSLAGGVSGANVLT
TRBV5-4,TRBJ2-3,ASSPETRTDTQY
TRBV7-2,TRBJ1-2,ASSLKGSQVGYT
TRBV12-5,TRBJ1-5,ASGPVGGRNQPQH
TRBV30,TRBJ2-2,AWNSGIYPGELF
TRBV9,TRBJ1-2,ASSQPGRGASSYGYT
TRBV19,TRBJ2-3,ASSIGRDTQY
TRBV7-2,TRBJ2-3,ASSLNVRLAGPKDTQY
TRBV7-9,TRBJ1-2,ASSSDKDYGYT
TRBV4-2,TRBJ2-5,ASSQDPAGGLRETQY
TRBV11-2,TRBJ1-2,ASSSGADYGYT
TRBV5-4,TRBJ2-2,ASSLQLADTGELF
TRBV29-1,TRBJ1-2,SVSRTGLSHGYT
TRBV19,TRBJ2-2,ASSMAAGEIGELF
TRBV21-1,TRBJ2-3,ASSTRLAGGPCTDTQY
TRBV7-2,TRBJ2-3,ASSKTGTSGRGSDTQY
TRBV29-1,TRBJ1-2,SVRNWGPYGYT
TRBV19,TRBJ1-4,ASSTDRDINEKLF
TRBV24-1,TRBJ1-1,ATSDGHLNTEAF
TRBV19,TRBJ1-2,ASTPTTVNYGYT
TRBV5-4,TRBJ2-3,ASSPTSGRADTQY
TRBV9,TRBJ2-1,ASSDPPGLSYNEQF
TRBV24-1,TRBJ2-2,ATSDTFTGELF
TRBV9,TRBJ1-6,ASSVVADYNSPLH
TRBV4-3,TRBJ1-2,ASSQVWGQADYGYT
TRBV6-2/TRBV6-3,TRBJ2-1,ASSISGQSSYNEQF
TRBV7-7,TRBJ2-3,ASSLEGGPTDTQY
TRBV18,TRBJ1-3,ASSPNPVPAGNTIY
TRBV4-3,TRBJ1-2,ASSPHRDKNYGYT
TRBV11-3,TRBJ1-2,ASSWGQVYGYT
TRBV9,TRBJ1-2,ASSTGDRDNYGYT
TRBV10-3,TRBJ2-2,AIREQLNTGELF
TRBV7-2,TRBJ2-7,ASSLVSGSSYEQY
TRBV15,TRBJ2-1,ATSMERGVGNEQF
TRBV10-1,TRBJ2-1,ASSGNPGYWQF
TRBV5-4,TRBJ2-7,ASSLTVTSYEQY
TRBV19,TRBJ2-7,ASSIGLAGHSGEQY
TRBV10-3,TRBJ2-3,AISAAGADTQY
TRBV19,TRBJ1-6,ASSIVGFGTGLSPLH
TRBV5-1,TRBJ2-1,ASSPGQGRNNEQF
TRBV7-9,TRBJ2-5,ASSPLETQY
TRBV7-2,TRBJ2-1,ASSLSRVGEQF
TRBV7-2,TRBJ1-1,ASSLTGLSTEAF
TRBV7-9,TRBJ2-7,ASSSPGLYEQY
TRBV19,TRBJ1-5,ASIPDRASNQPQH
TRBV7-2,TRBJ1-1,ASSPDRVAF
TRBV10-3,TRBJ2-1,AISGGGLAGANEQF
TRBV5-1,TRBJ1-1,ASSDAGQGFTEAF